This T cell receptor beta chain emerged from a study of T cells after yellow fever vaccination. Study-level points and caveats: At around 96% for CD4 and over 80% for CD8, most primary-vaccination clones showed up again after the booster. Weaker overall was a secondary response that nonetheless peaked faster, on day 5 versus 15.

This clonotype was observed a few times. Antigen specificity is unknown. The CDR3 loop spans 14 amino acids. Losses at the gene ends were 5 bases for V and 1 base for J; bases not matched to a gene: 7. Per the germline V gene, CDR1 is DFQATT and CDR2 is SNEGSKA (reference sequence). A universal primer site and UMIs were added as TCR cDNA was made by 5'RACE template switching. Each CDR3 protein gets one entry after TCRdb re-called the 5' RACE reads with MiXCR. This table has just under 600,000 distinct CDR3 sequences, roughly 13% appearing once. The starting material was PBMCs, obtained on the day of the yellow fever booster vaccination. The clonotype comes from a man between 25 and 39 years old who received the YFV17D yellow fever vaccine. This rearrangement joins TRBV20-1 to TRBJ1-1; 7 bases line up with TRBD1. This CDR3 is CSAQQGQPNTEAFF. As DNA, the CDR3 is TGCAGTGCTCAACAGGGGCAGCCGAACACTGAAGCTTTCTTT.